Listed below are T cell receptor beta chains from one sample, sequenced in a study of T-cell memory formation after mild COVID-19. A single record per CDR3 protein comes from TCRdb applying MiXCR to the 5' RACE reads. The sample carries some 260,000 distinct CDR3 sequences, 15% to 20% recorded once. Material for sequencing was PBMCs or a T cell subset sorted from them (not recorded which). These receptors originate from a man aged 18 to 30 who had mild COVID-19 (a few samples of this study predate the infection). Cell type and time point are not known. The conserved cysteine and the conserved F or W are not part of the CDR3 here. The order of the fields is J gene, V gene, CDR3 protein.

J: TRBJ1-4; V: TRBV6-2/TRBV6-3; CDR3: AIRTATNEKLF
J: TRBJ2-7; V: TRBV11-2; CDR3: ASSILQVPYEQY
J: TRBJ1-3; V: TRBV20-1; CDR3: SASDSQSSGNTIY
J: TRBJ2-3; V: TRBV3-1; CDR3: ASSRYGEEDTQY
J: TRBJ2-5; V: TRBV29-1; CDR3: SVVRETQY
J: TRBJ2-3; V: TRBV24-1; CDR3: ATSDLWDDRDRGQRDTQY
J: TRBJ2-3; V: TRBV7-9; CDR3: ASLEGDGITDTQY
J: TRBJ2-5; V: TRBV27; CDR3: ASSNSRQETQY
J: TRBJ2-5; V: TRBV3-1; CDR3: ASRSGVRETQY
J: TRBJ2-5; V: TRBV9; CDR3: ASGGGGVRETQY
J: TRBJ1-2; V: TRBV7-9; CDR3: ASSLDGTGGYT
J: TRBJ2-3; V: TRBV5-1; CDR3: ASSVDGTSTDTQY
J: TRBJ1-2; V: TRBV20-1; CDR3: SARERTGRGYGYT
J: TRBJ1-1; V: TRBV7-3; CDR3: ASSLEGRNWDTEAF